This TCR beta chain came from a study of cytomegalovirus exposure and HLA in healthy donors. This CDR3 spans 15 amino acids. Losses at the gene ends were 3 bases for V and 2 bases for J; bases not matched to a gene: 4. The V gene's germline CDR1 is SGHAT and CDR2 FQNNGV. Regarding this clone: Its antigen remains unidentified.

The PCR ran on 60 Vbeta and 13 Jbeta primers. Method: immunoSEQ multiplex PCR; TCRdb's copy keeps in-frame clones and lacks some. The sample records roughly 160,000 clones, roughly 84% being singletons. Study-level results: With further analysis later on, most CMV-associated TCR beta chains appeared HLA-restricted. The study found most TCR sequences rare, yet found some public TCRs in many donors.

V gene TRBV11-2 combines with J gene TRBJ2-7; 10 bases are a match to TRBD1. The sequence was collected from a young man in good health and CMV-seronegative. Sequencing was carried out using PBMCs. This chain's CDR3 is CASSFGQGETYEQYF. The CDR3, as DNA: TGTGCCAGCAGCTTTGGACAGGGGGAAACCTACGAGCAGTACTTC.